This T cell receptor (beta chain) was captured in a study of blood T cell repertoires in COVID-19. Study details: Spain, Italy and the United States supplied samples that represented acute and convalescent COVID-19.

Source study methods: By means of reference gene primer amplification, nucleated cell counts were estimated. Assay: immunoSEQ multiplex PCR; the TCRdb copy retains only in-frame clones and omits some. V and J calls and clone size are as listed in that table; D and trimming were resolved from the DNA. The sample carries roughly 160,000 clones, roughly 86% recorded once. The V gene's germline CDR1 is KGHSH and CDR2 LQKENI. This CDR3 has 18 amino acids. Germline trimming cut 3 bases from V and 2 bases from J; bases unmatched to any gene: 10. The J gene is TRBJ2-1, the V gene TRBV18; 10 nucleotides line up with TRBD2. Sequences were obtained from peripheral blood. The clonotype was recovered from a man aged 50 to 60 with active or convalescent COVID-19. DNA for the CDR3: TGTGCCAGCTCACCGGCCAGCGGGGGGGCTAGCGCCTACAATGAGCAGTTCTTC. As protein: CASSPASGGASAYNEQFF.